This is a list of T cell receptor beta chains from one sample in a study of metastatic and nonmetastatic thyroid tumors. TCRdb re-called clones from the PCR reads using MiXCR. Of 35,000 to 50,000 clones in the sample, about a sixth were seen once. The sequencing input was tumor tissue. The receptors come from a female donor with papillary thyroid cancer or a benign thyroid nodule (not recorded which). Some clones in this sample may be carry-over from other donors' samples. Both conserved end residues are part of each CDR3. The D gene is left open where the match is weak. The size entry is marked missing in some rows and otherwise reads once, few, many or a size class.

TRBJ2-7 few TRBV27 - CASSSGTDRYEQYF TGTGCCAGCAGTAGCGGGACGGACAGATACGAGCAGTACTTC
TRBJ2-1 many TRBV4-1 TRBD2 CASSHPGLAGGPGNNEQFF TGCGCCAGCAGCCATCCGGGACTAGCGGGAGGGCCAGGTAACAATGAGCAGTTCTTC
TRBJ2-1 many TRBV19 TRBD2 CATALAGDSEQFF TGTGCCACCGCTTTAGCGGGAGACAGTGAGCAGTTCTTC
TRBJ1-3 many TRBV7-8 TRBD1 CASSFTGTGRANTIYF TGTGCCAGCAGCTTCACCGGGACAGGGAGAGCAAACACCATATATTTT
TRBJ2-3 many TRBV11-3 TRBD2 CASSPGLAGADTQYF TGTGCCAGCAGCCCAGGACTAGCGGGAGCAGATACGCAGTATTTT
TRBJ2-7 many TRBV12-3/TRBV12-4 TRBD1 CASSRDRGFYEQYF TGTGCCAGCAGCCGGGACAGGGGCTTCTACGAGCAGTACTTC
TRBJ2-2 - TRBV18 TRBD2 CASSTSGRGYRELFF TGTGCCAGCTCTACTAGCGGGAGAGGGTACCGGGAGCTGTTTTTT
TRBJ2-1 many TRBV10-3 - CAVSGSGFEQFF TGTGCCGTGAGTGGGAGCGGTTTTGAGCAGTTCTTC
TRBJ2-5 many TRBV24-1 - CATSDLGEGQETQYF TGTGCCACCAGTGATTTGGGTGAGGGCCAAGAGACCCAGTACTTC
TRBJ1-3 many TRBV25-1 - CASSRQNSGNTIYF TGTGCCAGCAGTCGCCAGAACTCTGGAAACACCATATATTTT
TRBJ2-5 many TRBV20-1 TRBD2 CSASALLAGNQETQYF TGCAGTGCTAGCGCCCTACTAGCGGGGAACCAAGAGACCCAGTACTTC
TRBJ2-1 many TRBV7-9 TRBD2 CASSQSGNSYNEQFF TGTGCCAGCAGCCAAAGCGGGAATTCCTACAATGAGCAGTTCTTC
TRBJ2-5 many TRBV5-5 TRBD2 CASSLAGLAGEGTQYF TGTGCCAGCAGCTTGGCAGGACTAGCGGGAGAGGGGACCCAGTACTTC
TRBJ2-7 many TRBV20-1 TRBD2 CSASSWGLAGGVEQYF TGCAGTGCTAGTTCCTGGGGACTAGCGGGAGGAGTCGAGCAGTACTTC
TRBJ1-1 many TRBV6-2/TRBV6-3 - CASSYRVLRTEAFF TGTGCCAGCAGTTACAGGGTACTGCGCACTGAAGCTTTCTTT
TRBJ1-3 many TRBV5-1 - CASSPGGQFGNTIYF TGCGCCAGCAGCCCCGGAGGGCAATTTGGAAACACCATATATTTT
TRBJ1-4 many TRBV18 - CASSRDNREKLFF TGTGCCAGCTCACGGGACAATCGAGAAAAACTGTTTTTT
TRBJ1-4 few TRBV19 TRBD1 CASKPLQGGSEKLFF TGTGCCAGTAAACCACTACAGGGGGGTAGTGAAAAACTGTTTTTT
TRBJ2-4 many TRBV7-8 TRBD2 CASSLSGTAKNIQYF TGTGCCAGCAGCCTGAGCGGGACAGCCAAAAACATTCAGTACTTC
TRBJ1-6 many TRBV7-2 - CASSLEGDGGSPLHF TGTGCCAGCAGCTTAGAAGGGGACGGAGGATCACCCCTCCACTTT
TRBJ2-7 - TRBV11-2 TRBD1 CASSLDGTAGYEQYF TGTGCCAGCAGCTTAGATGGGACAGCAGGCTACGAGCAGTACTTC
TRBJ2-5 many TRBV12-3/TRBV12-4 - CASSTGETQYF TGTGCCAGCAGCACAGGGGAGACCCAGTACTTC
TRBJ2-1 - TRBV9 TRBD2 CASSVVAGGYNEQFF TGTGCCAGCAGCGTAGTAGCGGGAGGATACAATGAGCAGTTCTTC
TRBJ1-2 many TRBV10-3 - CAIAAGDYGYTF TGTGCCATTGCCGCGGGAGACTATGGCTACACCTTC
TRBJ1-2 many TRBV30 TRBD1 CAWSVQGIYGYTF TGTGCCTGGAGTGTACAGGGGATCTATGGCTACACCTTC
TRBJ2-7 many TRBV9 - CASSVSPRSSYEQYF TGTGCCAGCAGCGTGAGTCCCAGGAGCTCCTACGAGCAGTACTTC
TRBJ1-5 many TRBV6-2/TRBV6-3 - CASSSVPTGSSNQPQHF TGTGCCAGCAGTTCTGTACCTACAGGGTCGAGCAATCAGCCCCAGCATTTT
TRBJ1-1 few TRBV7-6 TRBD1 CASSAEGQDEAFF TGTGCCAGCAGCGCTGAAGGACAGGATGAAGCTTTCTTT
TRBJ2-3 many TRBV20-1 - CSAPSEGQAAITDTQYF TGCAGTGCTCCCTCCGAAGGCCAAGCGGCGATCACAGATACGCAGTATTTT
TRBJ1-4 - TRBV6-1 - CASSVSQGRRLEKLFF TGTGCCAGCAGTGTTTCCCAGGGACGGAGACTAGAAAAACTGTTTTTT
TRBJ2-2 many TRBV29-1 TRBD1 CSVDRGQTGELFF TGCAGCGTTGACAGGGGGCAAACCGGGGAGCTGTTTTTT